The clone carrying this TCR beta chain has a count of ten or more. Its antigen remains unidentified. Unique molecular identifiers tagged the TCRbeta library. Each CDR3 protein is one row after TCRdb ran MiXCR on the PCR reads. Seen here are roughly 220,000 distinct CDR3 sequences, around 8.4% observed once, and the top ten hold 35%. This CDR3 has 13 residues. V was pared by 3 bases and J by 8 bases, with 4 bases of the junction left unmatched. The data are from a study of T-cell reconstitution after alpha-beta-depleted transplantation in children. Study results and limitations: Expanded graft clones numbering several hundred reportedly gave rise to alpha-beta T cells about two months after transplant. Newly made T cells mostly supplied T-cell counts and diversity one year after transplant.

This chain connects TRBV12-3 or TRBV12-4 to TRBJ2-1; TRBD2 matches 7 bases. The sample was PBMCs, mostly from graft donor cells, taken 360 days after TCRalphabeta/CD19-depleted stem cell transplant. This TCR derives from a male patient aged 2 to 10 who had a stem cell transplant for acute myeloid leukemia, so the T cells may come from the graft donor. This CDR3 is CASSLGGFDEQFF. CDR3 bases: TGTGCCAGCAGTTTGGGGGGGTTCGATGAGCAGTTCTTC.